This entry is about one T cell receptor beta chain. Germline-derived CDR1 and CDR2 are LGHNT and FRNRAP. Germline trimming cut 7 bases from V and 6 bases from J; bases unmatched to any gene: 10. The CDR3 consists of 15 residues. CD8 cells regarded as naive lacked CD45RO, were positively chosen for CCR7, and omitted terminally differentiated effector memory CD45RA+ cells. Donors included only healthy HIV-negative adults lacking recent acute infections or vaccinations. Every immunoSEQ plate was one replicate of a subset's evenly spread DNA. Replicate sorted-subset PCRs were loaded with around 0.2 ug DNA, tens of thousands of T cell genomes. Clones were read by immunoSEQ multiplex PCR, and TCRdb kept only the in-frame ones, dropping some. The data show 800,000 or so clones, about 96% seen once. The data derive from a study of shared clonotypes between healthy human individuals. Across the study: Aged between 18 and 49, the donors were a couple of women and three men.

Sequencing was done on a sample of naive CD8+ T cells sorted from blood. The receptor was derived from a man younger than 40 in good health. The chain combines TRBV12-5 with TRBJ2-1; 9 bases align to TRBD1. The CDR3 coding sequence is TGTGCTAGTGCCTCCGGGACAGGGAGGTTCAATGAGCAGTTCTTC. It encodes CASASGTGRFNEQFF.